This T cell receptor beta chain emerged from a study of T cell repertoires in cytomegalovirus infection. TCRdb ran MiXCR on the reads and lists one entry per CDR3 protein. The data hold fewer than 1,000,000 distinct CDR3 sequences, with approximately 30% observed a single time. A remark on this clonotype: Its antigen is not known. At one end the junction does not follow the germline gene, possibly because of a read error.

The length of the CDR3 is 13 residues. Germline V gene sequence: CDR1 SGHNT, CDR2 YYREEE (reference sequence). The receptor was isolated from a human donor in good health (CMV status not recorded). Some clones in this sample may be carry-over from other donors' samples. The rearrangement links TRBV5-4 to TRBJ1-2, with D perhaps TRBD1 (6 bases). Here the sequenced sample was cultured CD8+ T cells from PBMCs, taken from culture after CMV antigen stimulation. The DNA of the CDR3 is TGTACCAGCAGCGGGGCAGGGGACTATGGCTACACCTTC. Translating it yields CTSSGAGDYGYTF.